The source of this T cell receptor (beta chain) is a study of T-cell reconstitution after alpha-beta-depleted transplantation in children. Unique molecular identifiers tagged the TCRbeta library. In TCRdb, the PCR reads were re-called with MiXCR into one record per CDR3 protein. The top ten hold about 41% of the sample, which has 300,000 to 400,000 distinct CDR3 sequences, 15% to 20% seen once. Study-wide results and caveats: Approximately two months post-transplant, alpha-beta T cells reportedly originated from several hundred expanded graft clones.

Points on this clonotype: Antigen specificity is unknown.

The germline CDR1 and CDR2 sequences are LGHNA and YNFKEQ. Germline trimming cut 0 bases from V and 9 bases from J; bases unmatched to any gene: 7. The CDR3 covers 15 residues. The sequence came from a male patient aged 2 to 10 who had a stem cell transplant for acute lymphoblastic leukemia, so the T cells may come from the graft donor. The chain links TRBV4-2 to TRBJ2-1, with 8 nucleotides matching TRBD1. The sequences come from PBMCs, mostly from graft donor cells, collected 360 days after TCRalphabeta/CD19-depleted stem cell transplant. The chain's CDR3 is CASSQDNRGSGEQFF. CDR3 bases: TGTGCCAGCAGCCAAGACAACAGGGGGTCGGGTGAGCAGTTCTTC.